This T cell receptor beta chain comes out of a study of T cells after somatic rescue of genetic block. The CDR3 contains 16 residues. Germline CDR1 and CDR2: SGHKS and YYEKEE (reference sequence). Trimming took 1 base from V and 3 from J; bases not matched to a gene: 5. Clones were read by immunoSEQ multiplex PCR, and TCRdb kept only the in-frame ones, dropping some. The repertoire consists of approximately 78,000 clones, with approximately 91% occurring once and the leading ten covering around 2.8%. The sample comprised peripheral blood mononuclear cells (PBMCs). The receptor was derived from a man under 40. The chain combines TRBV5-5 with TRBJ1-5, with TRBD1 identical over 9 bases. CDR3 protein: CASSLWTGVPNQPQHF. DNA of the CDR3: TGTGCCAGCAGCTTGTGGACAGGGGTTCCCAATCAGCCCCAGCATTTT.